This T cell receptor (beta chain) was documented in a study of identical twins. TCRdb processed the 5' RACE reads anew with MiXCR; each CDR3 protein has one entry. The sample carries 450,000 or so distinct CDR3 sequences, 13% to 15% recorded once. V was pared by 3 bases and J by 2 bases, with 10 bases between. In germline, CDR1 is SGHTA, CDR2 FQGNSA. The CDR3 has 14 amino acids. Separately, the same data were catalogued under a study of yellow fever vaccine responses in identical twins.

Sample: CD4+ T cells sorted from blood. The sequence was collected from a woman in her late teens or twenties in good health. The chain uses TRBV7-2 and TRBJ2-5; no firm D call. In DNA form, the CDR3 reads TGTGCCAGCAGCTTCCAGAGCAAACAAGAGACCCAGTACTTC. Its protein product is CASSFQSKQETQYF.